This T cell receptor (beta chain) was recorded in a study of technical replicates of blood from several donors. Assay: immunoSEQ multiplex PCR; the TCRdb copy retains only in-frame clones and omits some. This sample has 35,000 to 50,000 clones, with around 96% found just once. Germline loops: CDR1 MGHRA, CDR2 YSYEKL. V was clipped by 1 base and J by 0 bases, with 10 bases between them. The CDR3 is 15 amino acids. Sequencing was carried out using T cells isolated from PBMCs. V is TRBV4-1 and J is TRBJ2-7; D might be TRBD2 (6 bases). This TCR was recovered from a human donor in good health. CDR3 sequence: CASSQVTGSSYEQYF. CDR3 sequence (DNA): TGCGCCAGCAGCCAAGTCACCGGGAGCTCCTACGAGCAGTACTTC.